This is a list of T cell receptor beta chains from one sample in a study of cytotoxic CD8 clonotypes in ibrutinib-treated CLL. Clones were sequenced by immunoSEQ multiplex PCR, and TCRdb holds only the in-frame ones, with some missing. This sample has approximately 48,000 clones, with roughly 53% found just once. The sample in question was PBMCs, obtained after 12 months of ibrutinib treatment. The receptors derive from a human donor with chronic lymphocytic leukemia. The CDR3 runs from the conserved cysteine through the conserved F or W. Each record gives: clone size, D gene, J gene, V gene, CDR3 DNA, CDR3 protein. A D gene is named only where the DNA matches it firmly. Size tells how often a clone was seen (once, few, many) or the class of an expanded clone, and some rows leave it out.

>few|.|TRBJ1-5|TRBV29-1
TGCAGCGTTGTCCCTATCGGGGGTGGTGATCAGCCCCAGCATTTT
CSVVPIGGGDQPQHF
>.|.|TRBJ2-1|TRBV28
TGTGCCAGCCATGAACAGGTTGGGGGATTACGCGAGCAGTTCTTC
CASHEQVGGLREQFF
>few|.|TRBJ1-6|TRBV5-6
TGTGCCAGCAGCTTCACGGTGTCACCCCTCCACTTT
CASSFTVSPLHF
>many|.|TRBJ2-7|TRBV30
TGTGCCTGGAGTGTAGGTCTGGCCCAGGGCGAGCAGTACTTC
CAWSVGLAQGEQYF
>few|.|TRBJ1-2|TRBV27
TGTGCCAGCAGCCCTGAGGCAGGGCGGGCGTTACATGGCTACACCTTC
CASSPEAGRALHGYTF
>.|.|TRBJ2-1|TRBV29-1
TGCAGCGTGAGACGGGAAAATGAGCAGTTCTTC
CSVRRENEQFF
>many|TRBD1|TRBJ1-2|TRBV7-8
TGTGCCAGCAGCCTAGGGACAGGGGAGGGCTATGGCTACACCTTC
CASSLGTGEGYGYTF
>.|TRBD2|TRBJ2-1|TRBV15
TGTGCCACCAGCAGAGATTTAACTAGCGGGAGACCGATAGAGTTCTTC
CATSRDLTSGRPIEFF
>few|.|TRBJ2-2|TRBV28
TGTGCCAGCAGTTTACCGGGAACCGGGGAGCTGTTTTTT
CASSLPGTGELFF
>.|.|TRBJ2-7|TRBV2
TGTGCCAGCAGTGTACACGGGAGCTCCTACGAGCAGTACTTC
CASSVHGSSYEQYF
>.|TRBD1|TRBJ1-2|TRBV7-9
TGTGCCAGCAGCTCCCCGACAGGGACGAACTATGGCTACACCTTC
CASSSPTGTNYGYTF
>.|TRBD2|TRBJ2-2|TRBV4-1
TGCGCCAGCAGCCCGAGACTAGCGGGAGGCAGCACCGGGGAGCTGTTTTTT
CASSPRLAGGSTGELFF
>few|.|TRBJ1-3|TRBV28
TGTGCCAGCAGTTTATGGGCCCCTAGCTCTGGAAACACCATATATTTT
CASSLWAPSSGNTIYF
>.|.|TRBJ1-1|TRBV7-8
TGTGCCAGCAGCCCAACCCAGGGTAGCACTGAAGCTTTCTTT
CASSPTQGSTEAFF
>.|.|TRBJ1-2|TRBV5-6
TGTGCCAGCAGCTTGGGGACAGAGTATGGCTACACCTTC
CASSLGTEYGYTF
>.|.|TRBJ1-1|TRBV19
TGTGCCACAGCCCCCAGGACCCAGGGATTCCGGGACACTGAAGCTTTCTTT
CATAPRTQGFRDTEAFF
>once|TRBD1|TRBJ1-2|TRBV19
TGTGCCAGTAGTCGATCCGGGACAGGGTTGCTTGGCTACACCTTC
CASSRSGTGLLGYTF
>once|.|TRBJ1-1|TRBV10-2
TGCGCCAGCAGTGAGTACGGTTTTGTGACTGAAGCTTTCTTT
CASSEYGFVTEAFF
>.|.|TRBJ1-4|TRBV5-1
TGCGCCAGCAGCTACGAGTCTAATGAAAAACTGTTTTTT
CASSYESNEKLFF
>.|.|TRBJ1-1|TRBV30
TGTGCCTGGAGTAGACTAAAGGGGCTAATGACTGAAGCTTTCTTT
CAWSRLKGLMTEAFF
>.|.|TRBJ2-7|TRBV20-1
TGCAGTGCTATTGTCCATTACGAGCAGTACTTC
CSAIVHYEQYF
>few|.|TRBJ1-2|TRBV19
TGTGCCAGTAGTATTGGAGGTGAGAACTATGGCTACACCTTC
CASSIGGENYGYTF
>.|.|TRBJ1-4|TRBV2
TGTGCCAGCACCGCGTCTGCAACTAATGAAAAACTGTTTTTT
CASTASATNEKLFF
>.|.|TRBJ2-7|TRBV19
TGTGCCAGTAGCGAACAGCTTACTGCCTACGAGCAGTACTTC
CASSEQLTAYEQYF
>.|.|TRBJ2-7|TRBV28
TGTGCCAGTAAACCATCGATGGGCGAGCAGTACTTC
CASKPSMGEQYF
>few|.|TRBJ1-1|TRBV19
TGTGCCAGTAGTATGTCTCTCGGACGAATGAACACTGAAGCTTTCTTT
CASSMSLGRMNTEAFF
>.|TRBD1|TRBJ2-5|TRBV27
TGTGCCAGCAGATCAACAGGGGGATGGGAGACCCAGTACTTC
CASRSTGGWETQYF
>.|TRBD2|TRBJ2-1|TRBV4-1
TGCGCCAGCAGCCCGGGGGCAGGCGGGAGGGCCAATGAGCAGTTCTTC
CASSPGAGGRANEQFF
>.|.|TRBJ2-1|TRBV7-2
TGTGCCAGCAGCTTAATGCAGGCCAATGAGCAGTTCTTC
CASSLMQANEQFF
>.|TRBD1|TRBJ2-3|TRBV5-1
TGCGCCAGCAGCTTGGGGGACAGAACGTCCAGCACAGATACGCAGTATTTT
CASSLGDRTSSTDTQYF
>.|.|TRBJ2-7|TRBV10-2
TGCGCCAGCAGGGGGCCTTCTCTTGAGCAGTACTTC
CASRGPSLEQYF
>few|TRBD1|TRBJ2-5|TRBV19
TGTGCCAGTAGTACCGAGACAGGGGGAGGTCGTGGGACCCAGTACTTC
CASSTETGGGRGTQYF
>few|.|TRBJ2-1|TRBV6-1
TGTGCCAGCAGTGAAGGCTACTACTCCTACAATGAGCAGTTCTTC
CASSEGYYSYNEQFF
>.|TRBD2|TRBJ2-5|TRBV10-2
TGCGCCAGCGGACTAGCGGGACAAGAGACCCAGTACTTC
CASGLAGQETQYF
>few|TRBD1|TRBJ2-5|TRBV5-1
TGCGCCAGCAGTGATACAGGGGCAGGAGAGACCCAGTACTTC
CASSDTGAGETQYF
>few|.|TRBJ2-7|TRBV10-1
TGCGCCATTCCCCTTGGAGAGCAGTACTTC
CAIPLGEQYF
>.|.|TRBJ2-5|TRBV19
TGTGCCACCCAAGGACGGGAGACCCAGTACTTC
CATQGRETQYF
>few|.|TRBJ2-2|TRBV2
TGTGCCAGCCACAGCATTTCTGTTACCGGGGAGCTGTTTTTT
CASHSISVTGELFF
>.|TRBD1|TRBJ2-7|TRBV19
TGTGCCAGTAGTTCCAACAGGGGGAACTCCTACGAGCAGTACTTC
CASSSNRGNSYEQYF
>.|.|TRBJ1-2|TRBV5-1
TGCGCCAGCAGCTTGGGGACTTTCCCCCCCCGCTATGGCTACACCTTC
CASSLGTFPPRYGYTF
>few|.|TRBJ1-6|TRBV5-6
TGTGCCAGCAGCTTCCAGGGTCGGACTAATTCACCCCTCCACTTT
CASSFQGRTNSPLHF
>few|.|TRBJ2-1|TRBV19
TGTGCCAGTAGTATGGACCCTTACAATGAGCAGTTCTTC
CASSMDPYNEQFF
>few|.|TRBJ2-1|TRBV9
TGTGCCAGCAGCGTAGCCTCACAGGGCGGAGAGCAGTTCTTC
CASSVASQGGEQFF
>.|TRBD1|TRBJ1-3|TRBV28
TGTGCCAGCAGGTCGCCGGGACAGGGGAACGGAAACACCATATATTTT
CASRSPGQGNGNTIYF
>.|.|TRBJ2-7|TRBV10-2
TGCGCCAGCAGGGGGGCGGGGACCTACGAGCAGTACTTC
CASRGAGTYEQYF
>few|.|TRBJ2-1|TRBV18
TGTGCCAGCTCACCACCCCCGGGGTTGGATGAGCAGTTCTTC
CASSPPPGLDEQFF
>.|.|TRBJ2-2|TRBV28
TGTGCCAGCAGGGAAACCGGGACTCGAAACACCGGGGAGCTGTTTTTT
CASRETGTRNTGELFF